This T cell receptor beta chain was identified in a study of CD8 T cells in ankylosing spondylitis (dated 2017 in TCRdb). For the wider study: The study set out to find disease-linked TCR variants by profiling T cell receptor beta repertoires in ankylosing spondylitis patients and healthy donors. The full study cohort comprised approximately 23 ankylosing spondylitis patients and about 110 healthy donors. Peripheral blood samples were taken, and synovial fluid was additionally collected from ankylosing spondylitis patients.

The instrument was an Illumina HiSeq 2500. TCR beta libraries were prepared by quantitative 5'-RACE with molecular barcodes. Per the authors' processing: A new computational method, built on a probabilistic model of VDJ rearrangement, was used to identify disease-linked TCR variants. The public reads were reprocessed in TCRdb via fastp at Q25 and MiXCR, keeping in-frame beta chains. Every entry covers one CDR3 protein and lists the most common genes and DNA from its rows. The V and J calls follow TCRdb's processing rather than the paper's. The sample table holds 350,000 to 450,000 distinct CDR3 sequences, of which 25% to 30% were seen once. 0.89% of the sample rests with the top ten. This clonotype was observed a handful of times. Its antigen target is currently unknown. No base qualities exist here, and no much larger clone lies one base off it. What the work shows at the level of the full study, not this receptor alone: Significant enrichment of the disease-linked clones was reported in matched synovial fluid samples from ankylosing spondylitis patients. A TCR beta motif made up of seven or eight highly homologous amino acid variants appeared to be characteristic of blood from ankylosing spondylitis patients. Some motif variants had previously been reported in the synovial fluid and blood of reactive arthritis patients, which suggests shared mechanisms of disease initiation. A CD8+ phenotype was shown by the disease-linked clones, which were found at relatively low frequencies in peripheral blood.

The germline V gene encodes CDR1 MNHNY and CDR2 SVGAGI (reference sequence). Spanning cysteine to phenylalanine, the CDR3 consists of 11 amino acids. Only the CDR3 DNA is retained, 33 bases long and in frame from the first base. V is pared back by 6 bases and J by 6 bases, with 8 bases lying between the germline termini. The sequencing input was blood, either unsorted or a sorted T cell fraction (not recorded which). This clonotype originated in a male donor with ankylosing spondylitis. The rearranged chain carries TRBV6-6 and TRBJ1-1; the D gene remains uncertain. The DNA is TGTGCCAGCAGCAGACCACCTGAAGCTTTCTTT. Its protein reads: CASSRPPEAFF.